This TCR beta chain was sequenced in a study of cytomegalovirus exposure and HLA in healthy donors. In the study overall: Inside one of the first data releases sat tens of millions of unique TCRs taken from HLA-typed donors. Study-level results: Earlier analysis found most TCR beta V segments productive about 87% or about 30% of the time. For cytomegalovirus status, the classifier reportedly gave diagnoses with high specificity and sensitivity. Later analysis suggested most CMV-associated TCR beta chains were HLA-restricted.

As regards this clone: As yet, its antigen is unknown.

CDR3 size: 13 residues. In germline, CDR1 is LNHDA, CDR2 SQIVND (reference sequence). V lost 6 bases and J lost 2, with 9 bases in between. PCR amplification relied on 60 Vbeta primers (plus 13 Jbeta primers). Sequencing was performed with immunoSEQ multiplex PCR; in TCRdb, only in-frame clones are kept and a portion is missing. The sample includes 60,000 to 85,000 clones, more than 60% of them seen just once. V is TRBV19 and J is TRBJ2-3; possibly TRBD1 for D (6 bases). The receptor comes from a male donor in good health and CMV-seropositive. Sample: PBMCs. CDR3: CASSTGPTDTQYF. As DNA, the CDR3 is TGTGCCAGTAGCACAGGGCCCACAGATACGCAGTATTTT.